Listed below are T cell receptor beta chains from one sample, sequenced in a study of Siglec-9 on CD8 T cells in melanoma. Generated by immunoSEQ multiplex PCR, the TCRdb table keeps only in-frame clones and is missing some. The sample has about 36,000 clones, around 81% seen once. Sequenced: Siglec-9- CD8+ T cells sorted from blood. The receptors here all came from a human donor in good health. Both conserved end residues are part of each CDR3. Each record gives: V gene, J gene, clone size, D gene, CDR3 protein, CDR3 DNA. The D gene is left open where the match is weak. Clone size is shown for a subset of rows, as once, few, many or a class of expanded clone.

TRBV10-3	TRBJ2-7	once	TRBD1	CAISDRDSSYEQYF	TGTGCCATCAGTGACCGGGACAGCTCCTACGAGCAGTACTTC
TRBV29-1	TRBJ2-7	-	-	CSVEQSYEQYF	TGCAGCGTTGAACAGTCTTACGAGCAGTACTTC
TRBV5-8	TRBJ1-5	-	-	CASSSTGYSNQPQHF	TGTGCCAGCAGCTCCACGGGGTATAGCAATCAGCCCCAGCATTTT
TRBV11-1	TRBJ2-1	-	-	CASSFELNSYNEQFF	TGTGCCAGCAGCTTCGAACTAAATTCCTACAATGAGCAGTTCTTC
TRBV7-2	TRBJ2-3	-	-	CASSLGQSITDTQYF	TGTGCCAGCAGCTTAGGACAGTCCATCACAGATACGCAGTATTTT
TRBV19	TRBJ1-4	-	-	CASTLGGENEKLFF	TGTGCCAGTACCCTGGGAGGTGAGAATGAAAAACTGTTTTTT
TRBV6-5	TRBJ1-4	-	-	CASSLGEKLFF	TGTGCCAGCAGTTTAGGGGAAAAACTGTTTTTT
TRBV4-1	TRBJ2-7	-	-	CASSRETGNSYEQYF	TGCGCCAGCAGCCGAGAGACAGGAAACTCCTACGAGCAGTACTTC
TRBV5-6	TRBJ2-7	-	TRBD1	CASSLWGQGYYEQYF	TGTGCCAGCAGCTTGTGGGGACAGGGTTACTACGAGCAGTACTTC
TRBV29-1	TRBJ1-1	few	-	CSVAGGKNTEAFF	TGCAGCGTTGCTGGCGGCAAGAACACTGAAGCTTTCTTT
TRBV9	TRBJ1-1	-	TRBD1	CASSVGQGYTEAFF	TGTGCCAGCAGCGTAGGACAGGGGTACACTGAAGCTTTCTTT
TRBV13	TRBJ1-3	once	-	CASSLEEGSSSGNTIYF	TGTGCCAGCAGCTTAGAAGAAGGATCCTCCTCTGGAAACACCATATATTTT
TRBV29-1	TRBJ2-5	-	-	CSVGALETQYF	TGCAGCGTGGGGGCTCTCGAGACCCAGTACTTC
TRBV2	TRBJ2-3	-	TRBD2	CASKETSAITDTQYF	TGTGCCAGCAAAGAGACTAGCGCCATCACAGATACGCAGTATTTT
TRBV6-5	TRBJ2-7	-	-	CASSITRGSDEQYF	TGTGCCAGCAGTATTACTCGCGGCAGCGACGAGCAGTACTTC
TRBV4-1	TRBJ1-5	few	-	CASSQEPGLHNQPQHF	TGCGCCAGCAGCCAAGAACCCGGCCTGCACAATCAGCCCCAGCATTTT
TRBV5-1	TRBJ2-7	-	TRBD1	CASRGQGMNEQYF	TGCGCCAGCAGAGGACAGGGGATGAACGAGCAGTACTTC
TRBV2	TRBJ2-1	-	-	CASNLGPLNEQFF	TGTGCCAGCAATTTGGGCCCCTTGAATGAGCAGTTCTTC
TRBV19	TRBJ1-1	-	TRBD1	CASRDRGFTEAFF	TGTGCCAGTAGGGACAGGGGGTTCACTGAAGCTTTCTTT
TRBV6-1	TRBJ2-3	-	-	CASTRENTDTQYF	TGTGCCAGCACCCGAGAGAACACAGATACGCAGTATTTT
TRBV6-6	TRBJ2-2	-	-	CASSWGNTGELFF	TGTGCCAGCAGTTGGGGGAACACCGGGGAGCTGTTTTTT
TRBV5-5	TRBJ1-2	-	-	CASSLAQPLYDGYTF	TGTGCCAGCAGCTTGGCCCAGCCGCTATACGATGGCTACACCTTC
TRBV19	TRBJ1-5	-	-	CASSIPVGAQPQHF	TGTGCCAGTAGTATCCCGGTAGGGGCCCAGCCCCAGCATTTT
TRBV5-6	TRBJ2-1	-	-	CASSPTGENEQFF	TGTGCCAGCAGCCCCACGGGAGAAAATGAGCAGTTCTTC
TRBV27	TRBJ2-7	-	-	CASSLSEAYEQYF	TGTGCCAGCAGTTTATCGGAGGCCTACGAGCAGTACTTC
TRBV7-8	TRBJ2-7	once	-	CASSDRGPGTGEQYF	TGTGCCAGCAGCGATAGGGGCCCGGGGACTGGCGAGCAGTACTTC
TRBV7-9	TRBJ2-7	-	-	CASSLARTTTGLQTYEQYF	TGTGCCAGCAGCTTAGCCAGAACTACGACAGGACTCCAAACCTACGAGCAGTACTTC
TRBV15	TRBJ1-1	few	TRBD1	CATSTGTDYTEAFF	TGTGCCACCAGCACCGGGACAGATTACACTGAAGCTTTCTTT
TRBV19	TRBJ2-2	-	-	CASSTLYLSGGGELFF	TGTGCCAGTAGTACCCTATACCTCTCCGGCGGGGGGGAGCTGTTTTTT
TRBV10-3	TRBJ1-1	-	-	CAISDPMVENTEAFF	TGTGCCATCAGTGACCCGATGGTGGAGAACACTGAAGCTTTCTTT
TRBV28	TRBJ2-1	-	TRBD1	CASSLYRGDNNEQFF	TGTGCCAGCAGTTTATACAGGGGGGATAACAATGAGCAGTTCTTC
TRBV5-1	TRBJ2-1	-	-	CASSLDGPTVEFF	TGCGCCAGCAGCTTGGATGGCCCCACCGTCGAGTTCTTC
TRBV27	TRBJ2-1	-	TRBD2	CASSFQAGGINEQFF	TGTGCCAGCAGTTTTCAAGCGGGAGGGATCAATGAGCAGTTCTTC
TRBV19	TRBJ1-5	-	-	CASRGENSNQPQHF	TGTGCCAGTAGAGGGGAAAATAGCAATCAGCCCCAGCATTTT
TRBV30	TRBJ2-4	-	-	CAALLWEFGNIQYF	TGTGCCGCTCTTTTATGGGAGTTTGGAAACATTCAGTACTTC
TRBV29-1	TRBJ2-3	-	TRBD2	CSVGGLGPTDTQYF	TGCAGCGTAGGGGGACTAGGCCCGACAGATACGCAGTATTTT
TRBV19	TRBJ2-3	few	-	CASSIGTDTQYF	TGTGCCAGTAGTATTGGGACAGATACGCAGTATTTT
TRBV29-1	TRBJ1-1	-	TRBD1	CSARTGASTEAFF	TGCAGCGCCCGGACAGGGGCGAGCACTGAAGCTTTCTTT
TRBV9	TRBJ2-5	-	-	CASSGLQGMVETQYF	TGTGCCAGCAGCGGATTACAGGGAATGGTGGAGACCCAGTACTTC
TRBV4-2	TRBJ1-2	-	-	CASSPSTGRNYGYTF	TGTGCCAGCAGCCCGTCCACAGGGAGAAACTATGGCTACACCTTC
TRBV7-9	TRBJ2-1	-	TRBD2	CASSPELAGGGDEQFF	TGTGCCAGCAGCCCAGAACTAGCGGGAGGGGGGGATGAGCAGTTCTTC
TRBV21-1	TRBJ2-7	-	-	CASGAGGFSDEQYF	TGTGCCAGCGGGGCGGGAGGCTTTAGCGACGAGCAGTACTTC
TRBV28	TRBJ2-7	-	-	CASSLLTEQYF	TGTGCCAGCAGTTTACTGACGGAGCAGTACTTC
TRBV7-9	TRBJ1-4	-	-	CASSPRGDEKLFF	TGTGCCAGCAGTCCACGAGGGGATGAAAAACTGTTTTTT
TRBV27	TRBJ1-5	medium-sized	TRBD1	CASSGITGTGYSNQPQHF	TGTGCCAGTAGTGGAATCACCGGGACAGGGTATAGCAATCAGCCCCAGCATTTT
TRBV6-5	TRBJ2-6	-	-	CASRAVSGANVLTF	TGTGCCAGCAGAGCGGTCTCTGGGGCCAACGTCCTGACTTTC
TRBV6-5	TRBJ2-2	-	-	CASRSPGTGELFF	TGTGCCAGCAGATCCCCAGGGACCGGGGAGCTGTTTTTT
TRBV28	TRBJ1-2	-	-	CASTPPGRPYGYTF	TGTGCCAGCACCCCCCCCGGACGGCCCTATGGCTACACCTTC
TRBV27	TRBJ2-7	-	TRBD1	CASSPGTGSGEQYF	TGTGCCAGCAGCCCTGGGACAGGTTCAGGCGAGCAGTACTTC
TRBV19	TRBJ1-5	-	-	CASSMSYRDGGNQPQHF	TGTGCCAGTAGTATGAGTTATCGGGACGGGGGCAATCAGCCCCAGCATTTT
TRBV7-6	TRBJ1-1	-	-	CASSLLGEGVGRETDTEAFF	TGTGCCAGCAGCTTACTCGGGGAGGGGGTCGGCAGGGAGACGGACACTGAAGCTTTCTTT
TRBV27	TRBJ2-7	-	TRBD2	CASRGRGVGEQYF	TGTGCCAGCAGGGGACGGGGGGTAGGCGAGCAGTACTTC
TRBV19	TRBJ1-1	once	TRBD1	CASSIQTGGGTEAFF	TGTGCCAGTAGTATCCAAACAGGGGGAGGCACTGAAGCTTTCTTT
TRBV6-5	TRBJ2-1	-	TRBD2	CASSQTSGGPNEQFF	TGTGCCAGCAGCCAGACTAGCGGGGGGCCCAATGAGCAGTTCTTC
TRBV6-5	TRBJ2-5	few	-	CASSYSKGDVETQYF	TGTGCCAGCAGTTACTCGAAAGGGGACGTCGAGACCCAGTACTTC
TRBV5-6	TRBJ1-4	-	-	CASSINSDEKLFF	TGTGCCAGCAGTATAAACAGTGATGAAAAACTGTTTTTT
TRBV27	TRBJ2-3	-	-	CASVRSSKGALTDTQYF	TGTGCCAGCGTTCGCTCTTCAAAGGGAGCCCTCACAGATACGCAGTATTTT
TRBV4-1	TRBJ2-5	-	TRBD1	CASSQEGDRVFGETQYF	TGCGCCAGCAGCCAAGAAGGGGACAGGGTCTTTGGAGAGACCCAGTACTTC
TRBV4-2	TRBJ2-5	-	-	CASSQDVLDEETQYF	TGTGCCAGCAGCCAAGACGTACTGGATGAGGAGACCCAGTACTTC